This entry lists 13 T cell receptor beta chains sequenced from one sample in a study of CD8+CD57+ T cells in acquired aplastic anemia. All sequencing subjects had displayed CD8+CD57+ cell expansion on flow cytometry. Genomic DNA acted as the template from which TCR beta VDJ combination and CDR3 sequence profiling were carried out. MiXCR, run by TCRdb on the reads, gives a single entry per CDR3 protein. The table includes approximately 470,000 distinct CDR3 sequences, less than 35% detected once. Input material: sorted CD4+, CD8+, or CD8+CD57+ T cells (not recorded which) from PBMCs. These receptors were taken from a human donor with aplastic anemia.

This clonotype was detected ten times or more. The V call is TRBV7-8, the J call TRBJ1-2; 7 bases are a match to TRBD1. This CDR3 region has 15 residues. After removal of 2 bases from V and 4 bases from J, the junction contained 7 bases not matched to a gene. CDR1 and CDR2 (germline): SGHVS, FQNEAQ. The CDR3 DNA reads as TGTGCCAGCAGCTTAAAACAGGGGCCGACCTATGGCTACACCTTC. Residues: CASSLKQGPTYGYTF.

In its sample, this clonotype was seen many times. The V call is TRBV10-3, the J call TRBJ1-2, with 7 bases fitting TRBD1. CDR3 length equals 13 residues. The germline gives CDR1 ENHRY, CDR2 SYGVKD. J lost 8 bases, V lost 7 bases, and 10 bases had no gene match. Here the CDR3 DNA reads TGTGCCATCAAGATTACAGGGGTATACGGCTACACCTTC. Protein: CAIKITGVYGYTF.

The V and J genes are TRBV5-6 and TRBJ1-1; the D is unclear. This CDR3 is built from 12 residues. Germline V gene lookup returns CDR1 SGHDT and CDR2 YYEEEE. Trimming took off 6 bases at V and 4 bases at J, with 10 bases between the two ends. CDR3 loop: CASTKWGTEAFF. The DNA of the CDR3 is TGTGCCAGCACTAAGTGGGGCACTGAAGCTTTCTTT.

The chain has TRBV15 and TRBJ2-3, with D possibly matching TRBD1 (6 bases). V shed 3 bases and J shed 2 bases, with 24 bases lying between them. The CDR3 is 19 amino acids. Germline CDR1 is LNHNV and CDR2 is YYDKDF (reference sequence). The CDR3 nucleotides are TGTGCCACCAGCAGTTATCCACAGGGCAGGTACCCAAACACAGATACGCAGTATTTT. It encodes CATSSYPQGRYPNTDTQYF.

The sample holds a few counts of this clonotype. The rearrangement links TRBV7-6 to TRBJ1-3; D gene uncertain. Germline lookup yields CDR1 SGHVS and CDR2 FNYEAQ. Trimming removed 1 base at V and 0 bases at J, with 10 bases between. CDR3 length: 16 amino acids. The CDR3 region has the DNA TGTGCCAGCAGCTTAGGGGTCAGCTTCTCTGGAAACACCATATATTTT. Translating gives CASSLGVSFSGNTIYF.

V and J are TRBV20-1 and TRBJ1-5; no clear D. This CDR3 has 13 amino acids. The germline V and J ends were trimmed by 6 bases and 4 bases, with 13 bases remaining between them. Per the germline V gene, CDR1 is DFQATT and CDR2 is SNEGSKA (reference sequence). In DNA form, the CDR3 reads TGCAGTGCGAGATGGGCAGATAATCAGCCCCAGCATTTT. This gives the protein CSARWADNQPQHF.

The chain links TRBV9 to TRBJ2-1, with TRBD1 matching over 8 bases. Germline values: CDR1 SGDLS, CDR2 YYNGEE. The junction had 4 bases not matched to a gene; V was cut back by 0 bases and J by 8 bases. The CDR3 spans 14 residues. CDR3 region: CASSVADRGDEQFF. The DNA of the CDR3 is TGTGCCAGCAGCGTAGCAGACAGGGGTGATGAGCAGTTCTTC.

This clonotype was recorded at least ten times. For the CDR3, the DNA is TGCAGTGCCAAGGGCGCGTACGAGCAGTACTTC. Translating gives CSAKGAYEQYF. The V and J genes are TRBV20-1 and TRBJ2-7; the D is unclear. CDR1 DFQATT and CDR2 SNEGSKA come from the germline V gene (reference sequence). V lost 6 bases, J lost 4 bases, and 10 bases lay in between. The CDR3 extends over 11 amino acids.

Many counts were recorded for this clonotype. The gene calls are TRBV25-1 and TRBJ1-2; D unresolved. CDR1 and CDR2 from the germline V gene are MGHDK and SYGVNS. The length of the CDR3 is 16 residues. V dropped 3 bases and J dropped 2 bases, with 16 bases sitting between them. The CDR3 DNA reads as TGTGCCAGCAGTGACTCCGGGTCCCAGAAGAACTATGGCTACACCTTC. Translating it yields CASSDSGSQKNYGYTF.

V is TRBV5-5 and J is TRBJ2-3; perhaps TRBD1 as D (6 bases). This CDR3 is 13 amino acids long. CDR1 SGHKS and CDR2 YYEKEE come from the germline V gene (reference sequence). Trimming removed 6 bases from V and 3 bases from J, with 11 bases in between. CDR3 bases: TGTGCCAGCATAGCGAGGGGGACAGATACGCAGTATTTT. As protein: CASIARGTDTQYF.

As concerns this clonotype: Since a much larger clone is just one base distant, this may be a read error. J is TRBJ1-2 and V is TRBV4-2; no clear D. This CDR3 has 16 residues. Germline V gene data show CDR1 as LGHNA and CDR2 as YNFKEQ. Trimming cost V 4 bases and J 4 bases, with 19 bases left between them. The CDR3 sequence: CASSPPAAISSYGYTF. CDR3 in DNA: TGTGCCAGCAGCCCACCCGCAGCAATTTCTAGCTATGGCTACACCTTC.

This clonotype showed up just a few times. The J gene is TRBJ2-7, the V gene TRBV20-1; D ambiguous. Germline V gene data show CDR1 as DFQATT and CDR2 as SNEGSKA (reference sequence). V lost 8 bases and J lost 2, with 7 bases in between. The length of the CDR3 is 10 residues. The CDR3 reads CSPKPYEQYF. The CDR3 DNA follows: TGCAGTCCAAAGCCCTACGAGCAGTACTTC.

On this clonotype: This may arise from a read error, as a much more abundant clone is one base away. The CDR3: CSAKYRGLKQHF. The DNA for the CDR3 is TGCAGTGCTAAATACAGGGGACTAAAGCAGCACTTC. The V call is TRBV20-1, the J call TRBJ2-7; tentatively, D is TRBD1 or TRBD2 (7 bases each). The CDR3 spans 12 residues. CDR1 and CDR2 from the germline V gene are DFQATT and SNEGSKA (reference sequence).